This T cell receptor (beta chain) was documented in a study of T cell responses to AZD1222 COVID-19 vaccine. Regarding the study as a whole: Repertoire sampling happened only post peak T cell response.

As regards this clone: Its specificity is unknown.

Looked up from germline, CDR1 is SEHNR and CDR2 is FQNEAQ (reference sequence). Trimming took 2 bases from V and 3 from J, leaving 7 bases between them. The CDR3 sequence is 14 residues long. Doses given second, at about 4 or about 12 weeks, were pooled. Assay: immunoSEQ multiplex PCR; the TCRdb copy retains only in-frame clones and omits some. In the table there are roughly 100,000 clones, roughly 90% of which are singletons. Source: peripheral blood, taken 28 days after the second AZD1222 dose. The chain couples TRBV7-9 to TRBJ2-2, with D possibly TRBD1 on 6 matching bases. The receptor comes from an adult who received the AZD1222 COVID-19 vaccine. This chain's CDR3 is CASSLSGDTGELFF. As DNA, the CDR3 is TGTGCCAGCAGCTTATCAGGGGACACCGGGGAGCTGTTTTTT.